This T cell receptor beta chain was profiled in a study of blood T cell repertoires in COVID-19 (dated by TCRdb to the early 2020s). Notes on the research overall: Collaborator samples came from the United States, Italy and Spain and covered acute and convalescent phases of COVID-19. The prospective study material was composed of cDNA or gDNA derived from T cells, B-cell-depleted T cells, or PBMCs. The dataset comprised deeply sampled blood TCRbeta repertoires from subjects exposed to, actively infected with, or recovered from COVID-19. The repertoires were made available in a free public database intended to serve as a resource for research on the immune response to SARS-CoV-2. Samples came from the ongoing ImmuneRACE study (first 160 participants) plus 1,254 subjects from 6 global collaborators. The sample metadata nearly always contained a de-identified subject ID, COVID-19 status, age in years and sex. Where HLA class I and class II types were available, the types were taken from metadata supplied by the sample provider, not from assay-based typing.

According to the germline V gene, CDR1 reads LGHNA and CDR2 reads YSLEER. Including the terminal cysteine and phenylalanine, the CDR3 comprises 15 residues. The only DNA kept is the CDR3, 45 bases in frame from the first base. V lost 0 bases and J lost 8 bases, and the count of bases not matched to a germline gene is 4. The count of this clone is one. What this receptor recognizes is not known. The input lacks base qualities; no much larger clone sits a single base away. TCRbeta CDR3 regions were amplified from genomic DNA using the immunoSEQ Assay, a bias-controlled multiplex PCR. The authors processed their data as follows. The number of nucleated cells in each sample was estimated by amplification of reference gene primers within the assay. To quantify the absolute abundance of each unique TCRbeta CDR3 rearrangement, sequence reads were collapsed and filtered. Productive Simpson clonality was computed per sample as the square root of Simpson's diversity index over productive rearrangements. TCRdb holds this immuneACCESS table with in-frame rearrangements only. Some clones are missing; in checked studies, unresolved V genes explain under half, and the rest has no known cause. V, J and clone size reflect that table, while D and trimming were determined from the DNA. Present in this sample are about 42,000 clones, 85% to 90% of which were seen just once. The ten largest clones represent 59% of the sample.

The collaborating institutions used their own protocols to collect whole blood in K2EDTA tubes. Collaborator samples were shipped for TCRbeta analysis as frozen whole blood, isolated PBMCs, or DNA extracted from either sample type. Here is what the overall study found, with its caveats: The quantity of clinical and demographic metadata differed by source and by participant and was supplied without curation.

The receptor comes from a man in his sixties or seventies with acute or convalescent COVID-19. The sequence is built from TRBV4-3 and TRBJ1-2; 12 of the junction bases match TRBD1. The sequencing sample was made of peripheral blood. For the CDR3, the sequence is CASSQEDGTGGGYTF. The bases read TGCGCCAGCAGCCAAGAGGACGGGACAGGGGGCGGCTACACCTTC.